Below are 17 T cell receptor beta chains sequenced from a single sample in a study of beta chain features in type 1 diabetes. Every isolated RNA sample was fully reverse transcribed, so sequencing captured expressed TCRB transcripts. The assay was immunoSEQ multiplex PCR, and TCRdb's table has in-frame clones only and misses some. The data contain 350,000 to 450,000 clones, roughly 15% of them singletons. What was sequenced was naive CD4+ T cells from blood. All receptors derive from a woman aged 18-29 years in good health.

This clone was counted only a few times. J is TRBJ2-3 and V is TRBV7-3; 7 positions match TRBD2. V was clipped by 5 bases and J by 0 bases; unmatched bases: 8. Germline V gene sequence: CDR1 SGHTA, CDR2 FQGTGA. The CDR3 spans 16 residues. In nucleotides, the CDR3 is TGTGCCAGCAGCCGTAAACTAGCGAGCAGCACAGATACGCAGTATTTT. Translation gives CASSRKLASSTDTQYF.

The chain employs TRBV14 and TRBJ2-7; 9 nucleotides agree with TRBD2. Germline assignment: CDR1 SGHDN and CDR2 FVKESK. There are 16 residues in the CDR3. With 7 bases clipped from V and 9 bases from J, the junction kept 19 bases outside the gene matches. The CDR3 nucleotides read TGTGCCAGCAAGAGAACCGGGACTAGCTCTTCTTGGGGGCAGTACTTC. Protein sequence: CASKRTGTSSSWGQYF.

The V gene is TRBV18, the J gene TRBJ2-1; D gene unclear. Trimming cost V 3 bases and J 1 base, with 13 bases left between them. Germline CDR1 reads KGHSH; CDR2 reads LQKENI. The length of the CDR3 is 16 residues. CDR3 DNA sequence: TGTGCCAGCTCACCGAAAGTCCCGGTTTCCTACAATGAGCAGTTCTTC. Protein: CASSPKVPVSYNEQFF.

This clone came up once. The rearrangement joins TRBV7-9 to TRBJ2-7; tentative D call: TRBD2 (6 bases). V dropped 1 base and J dropped 5 bases, with 9 bases sitting between them. The germline V gene has CDR1 SEHNR and CDR2 FQNEAQ (reference sequence). The CDR3 is made up of 13 amino acids. As DNA, the CDR3 is TGTGCCAGCAGCTTAGGTTGGGGGGACGAGCAGTACTTC. As protein: CASSLGWGDEQYF.

The sample holds a few counts of this clone. This chain uses TRBV13 with TRBJ2-5; D unresolved. The CDR3 covers 11 residues. Trimming removed 1 base at V and 7 bases at J, with 4 bases between. Germline V gene lookup returns CDR1 PRHDT and CDR2 FYEKMQ (reference sequence). The CDR3 sequence is CASSLEATQYF. The CDR3 nucleotides read TGTGCCAGCAGCTTAGAAGCGACCCAGTACTTC. Using reference TRBV13 and TRBJ2-5 for the parts outside the CDR3, the full variable domain is AAGVIQSPRHLIKEKRETATLKCYPIPRHDTVYWYQQGPGQDPQFLISFYEKMQSDKGSIPDRFSAQQFSDYHSELNMSSLELGDSALYFCASSLEATQYFGPGTRLLVL.

This clone was seen more than once but under ten times. The V and J genes are TRBV28 and TRBJ2-1; TRBD2 matches 9 bases. This CDR3 comprises 16 residues. The germline V gene encodes CDR1 MDHEN and CDR2 SYDVKM. J lost 2 bases, V lost 2 bases, and 4 bases had no gene match. CDR3 bases: TGTGCCAGCAGTTTAGGAGGGACTAGCCCCTACAATGAGCAGTTCTTC. Encoded protein: CASSLGGTSPYNEQFF.

This clone was seen a few times. The genes are TRBV28 and TRBJ2-3; possible D gene TRBD2, 6 bases. Looked up from germline, CDR1 is MDHEN and CDR2 is SYDVKM. The CDR3 is 15 residues long. V was pared by 5 bases and J by 4 bases, with 16 bases between. The CDR3 DNA reads as TGTGCCAGCAGTCGGTGGGGGGAGCGTTCAGATACGCAGTATTTT. Residues: CASSRWGERSDTQYF.

The rearrangement joins TRBV5-4 to TRBJ2-1, with TRBD2 identical over 8 bases. Germline V gene lookup returns CDR1 SGHNT and CDR2 YYREEE (reference sequence). Trimming removed 2 bases from V and 0 bases from J; junction bases left unmatched: 4. The CDR3 has 16 amino acids. The CDR3 DNA follows: TGTGCCAGCAGCTTTACTAGCGGTAGCTCCTACAATGAGCAGTTCTTC. Translated: CASSFTSGSSYNEQFF. Drawing the rest from reference TRBV5-4 and TRBJ2-1, the complete variable domain is ETGVTQSPTHLIKTRGQQVTLRCSSQSGHNTVSWYQQALGQGPQFIFQYYREEENGRGNFPPRFSGLQFPNYSSELNVNALELDDSALYLCASSFTSGSSYNEQFFGPGTRLTVL.

This clone has a handful of counts. The chain is built from TRBV15 and TRBJ2-1; 9 bases match TRBD2. Germline values: CDR1 LNHNV, CDR2 YYDKDF (reference sequence). V was pared by 7 bases and J by 6 bases, with 10 bases of the junction left unmatched. CDR3 size: 15 residues. The CDR3 here is CATTSRGRVSNEQFF. The CDR3 coding sequence is TGTGCCACCACCTCCCGCGGGAGGGTATCCAATGAGCAGTTCTTC.

This clone was detected a few times. The chain is built from TRBV2 and TRBJ1-5; D call uncertain. V lost 3 bases to trimming and J lost 4 bases, with 7 bases between them. The CDR3 is 13 residues long. CDR1 is SNHLY and CDR2 is FYNNEI in the germline V gene. The CDR3 protein is CASSDRPNQPQHF. In DNA form, the CDR3 reads TGTGCCAGCAGTGACAGGCCGAATCAGCCCCAGCATTTT.

This clone turned up a few times. The chain combines TRBV11-2 with TRBJ2-1; 7 bases line up with TRBD2. V shed 6 bases, J shed 5 bases, and the junction held 4 bases outside the gene matches. This CDR3 is 13 amino acids long. The germline gives CDR1 SGHAT, CDR2 FQNNGV. Written as DNA, the CDR3 is TGTGCCAGCAGTTCCCTAGCGGACAATGAGCAGTTCTTC. It translates to CASSSLADNEQFF.

Written as DNA, the CDR3 is TGTGCCAGCAGCTTACGGACAGGGGCAGATACGCAGTATTTT. The encoded protein is CASSLRTGADTQYF. The rearrangement uses TRBV7-2 and TRBJ2-3; 9 nucleotides line up with TRBD1. CDR1 SGHTA and CDR2 FQGNSA come from the germline V gene. The CDR3 runs 14 residues. V lost 2 bases to trimming and J lost 4 bases; unmatched junction nucleotides: 1.

V is TRBV5-1 and J is TRBJ1-1; D ambiguous. The germline V gene has CDR1 SGHRS and CDR2 YFSETQ. V gave up 2 bases and J gave up 1 base, with 9 bases separating them. This CDR3 is built from 14 residues. The CDR3 nucleotides are TGCGCCAGCAGCTTAGAGGGTCCGAACACTGAAGCTTTCTTT. Protein: CASSLEGPNTEAFF.

A few counts support this clone. This sequence joins TRBV29-1 and TRBJ2-3; 14 bases fit TRBD2. Trimming cost V 7 bases and J 6 bases; bases outside gene matches: 3. This CDR3 contains 13 residues. Per germline, CDR1 SQVTM and CDR2 ANQGSEA. The CDR3 is CSGGLAGVDTQYF. The DNA of the CDR3 is TGCAGCGGGGGACTAGCGGGAGTTGATACGCAGTATTTT.

This clone was detected only a few times. This sequence joins TRBV30 and TRBJ2-3; 7 bases map to TRBD2. This CDR3 has 13 amino acids. The V gene end was trimmed by 5 bases and the J gene end by 2 bases; junction bases not matched to a gene: 4. The germline CDR1 and CDR2 sequences are GTSNPN and SVGIG (reference sequence). CDR3 nucleotides: TGTGCCTGGGGGAGGGGAATCACAGATACGCAGTATTTT. It translates to CAWGRGITDTQYF. Looking up the rest from reference TRBV30 and TRBJ2-3 gives the full variable domain: SQTIHQWPATLVQPVGSPLSLECTVEGTSNPNLYWYRQAAGRGLQLLFYSVGIGQISSEVPQNLSASRPQDRQFILSSKKLLLSDSGFYLCAWGRGITDTQYFGPGTRLTVL.

This clone was seen a few times. The chain employs TRBV25-1 and TRBJ2-7; D is perhaps TRBD2 (6 bases). The germline V gene has CDR1 MGHDK and CDR2 SYGVNS. The CDR3 contains 14 residues. Trimming pared 2 bases from V and 2 bases from J, leaving 10 bases between. Here the CDR3 DNA reads TGTGCCAGCAGTGAAGGCAGCGGGCCCTACGAGCAGTACTTC. As protein: CASSEGSGPYEQYF.

The chain couples TRBV30 to TRBJ1-5; unclear D gene. Germline CDR1 GTSNPN, CDR2 SVGIG (reference sequence). V lost 5 bases and J lost 7, with 15 bases in between. The CDR3 totals 13 residues. For the CDR3, the DNA is TGTGCCTGGGCCAGACAACAGAAACAGCCCCAGCATTTT. It specifies CAWARQQKQPQHF. The variable domain in full, with the rest retrieved from reference TRBV30 and TRBJ1-5, is SQTIHQWPATLVQPVGSPLSLECTVEGTSNPNLYWYRQAAGRGLQLLFYSVGIGQISSEVPQNLSASRPQDRQFILSSKKLLLSDSGFYLCAWARQQKQPQHFGDGTRLSIL.